The TCR beta chain under discussion was sequenced for a study of T cells in Graves' hyperthyroidism and ophthalmopathy. TCR beta CDR3 sequences were amplified from RNA transcripts. Primed by the HTBI set, a first-round RT-PCR was run on the TCR CDR3. TCRdb used MiXCR to reprocess the multiplex PCR reads, holding one entry per CDR3 protein. The repertoire consists of approximately 570,000 distinct CDR3 sequences, with 15% to 20% occurring once and the leading ten covering about 50%. This clonotype was seen repeatedly, ten times or more. This CDR3 has 13 amino acids. CDR1 and CDR2 from the germline V gene are SGHTA and FQGNSA. Between the trimmed V and J ends, which lost 1 base and 9 bases, there was a span of 10 bases. The PBMCs were taken from more than 8 ml of fresh peripheral blood.

Sequencing input: blood. The chain combines TRBV7-2 with TRBJ2-1, with a possible D match to TRBD2 (6 bases). The TCR comes from a man between 40 and 49 years old with Graves' ophthalmopathy. Here the CDR3 reads CASSLDGSGEQFF. DNA for the CDR3: TGTGCCAGCAGCTTAGACGGGAGCGGTGAGCAGTTCTTC.